The 21 T cell receptor beta chains given below trace back to one sample, sequenced in a study of T cells in Graves' hyperthyroidism and ophthalmopathy. TCR beta CDR3 sequences were amplified from RNA transcripts. The TCR CDR3 was amplified in a first-round RT-PCR using the HTBI primer set. TCRdb called the multiplex PCR reads again in MiXCR, with one record for every CDR3 protein. The sample carries approximately 200,000 distinct CDR3 sequences, about 16% recorded once. The sequenced sample was blood. The receptors were gathered from a man aged 35-49 years with Graves' hyperthyroidism.

This clonotype has a count of ten or more. The chain couples TRBV11-2 to TRBJ1-6; TRBD1 might be the D (6 bases). Trimming removed 7 bases from V and 8 bases from J, with 15 bases in between. This CDR3 is 14 amino acids long. The V gene's germline CDR1 is SGHAT and CDR2 FQNNGV. The CDR3 region is CASTNRVGYSPLHF. The CDR3, as DNA: TGTGCCAGCACCAACAGGGTAGGATATTCACCCCTCCACTTT.

The chain joins TRBV20-1 to TRBJ2-7; TRBD2 matches at 7 bases. V gave up 5 bases and J gave up 0 bases; unmatched junction bases: 7. The CDR3 loop spans 14 amino acids. Germline assignment: CDR1 DFQATT and CDR2 SNEGSKA (reference sequence). CDR3 bases: TGCAGTGCTCGGGGGGTGCGGTACTCCTACGAGCAGTACTTC. This sequence encodes CSARGVRYSYEQYF.

Ten or more counts support this clonotype. This rearrangement joins TRBV28 to TRBJ2-6, with TRBD1 as a possible D gene (6 bases). The V gene's germline CDR1 is MDHEN and CDR2 SYDVKM. V was cut by 7 bases and J by 0 bases, with 19 bases left in between. The CDR3 is made up of 18 amino acids. CDR3 sequence reads: CASTTDRPTSSGANVLTF. In DNA form, the CDR3 reads TGTGCCAGCACCACGGACAGACCTACCAGCTCTGGGGCCAACGTCCTGACTTTC.

This clonotype was detected ten times or more. This chain joins TRBV28 and TRBJ2-7; D is tentatively TRBD1 or TRBD2 (5 bases each). V was clipped by 3 bases and J by 3 bases, with 12 bases between them. Germline lookup yields CDR1 MDHEN and CDR2 SYDVKM. The CDR3 spans 14 residues. The CDR3 reads CASSLGPRIYEQYF. The CDR3 coding sequence is TGTGCCAGCAGTTTGGGACCGCGTATCTACGAGCAGTACTTC. Variable domain in full (rest from reference TRBV28 and TRBJ2-7): DVKVTQSSRYLVKRTGEKVFLECVQDMDHENMFWYRQDPGLGLRLIYFSYDVKMKEKGDIPEGYSVSREKKERFSLILESASTNQTSMYLCASSLGPRIYEQYFGPGTRLTVT.

This clonotype was seen ten or more times. V and J are TRBV3-1 and TRBJ2-7, with no clear D. Trimming pared 2 bases from V and 6 bases from J, leaving 11 bases between. This CDR3 is built from 13 residues. Per the germline V gene, CDR1 is LGHDT and CDR2 is YNNKEL (reference sequence). CDR3 sequence (DNA): TGTGCCAGCAGCCAATTCGGGCCGTTCGAGCAGTACTTC. Amino acids: CASSQFGPFEQYF.

At least ten counts were recorded for this clonotype. This chain connects TRBV6-1 to TRBJ2-2; TRBD2 aligns across 12 bases. Losses at the gene ends were 5 bases for V and 1 base for J; bases not matched to a gene: 5. Germline CDR1 reads MNHNS; CDR2 reads SASEGT. The CDR3 loop spans 17 amino acids. The CDR3 sequence: CASSYETSGGNTGELFF. In nucleotides, the CDR3 is TGTGCCAGCAGTTACGAGACTAGCGGGGGGAACACCGGGGAGCTGTTTTTT.

The chain links TRBV19 to TRBJ1-5, with D unresolved. Trimming removed 7 bases at V and 5 bases at J, with 12 bases between. The V gene's germline CDR1 is LNHDA and CDR2 SQIVND (reference sequence). This CDR3 is built from 13 residues. In nucleotides, the CDR3 is TGTGCCAGTAATTTACAGTTATATCAGCCCCAGCATTTT. Its protein is CASNLQLYQPQHF.

The CDR3 coding sequence is TGTGCCAGCAGCTTAAGGGGCCGGGACGGGGAGCTGTTTTTT. Protein: CASSLRGRDGELFF. V usage is TRBV7-6 and J usage is TRBJ2-2; D possibly uses TRBD1 or TRBD2 (5 bases each). CDR3 size: 14 residues. The V end was cut by 2 bases, the J end by 7 bases, with 11 bases between. Germline V gives CDR1 SGHVS, CDR2 FNYEAQ.

Ten or more counts support this clonotype. CDR3 nucleotide sequence: TGTGCCAGCAGCAGCCGCACGGTAGACTATGGCTACACCTTC. Encoded protein: CASSSRTVDYGYTF. J is TRBJ1-2 and V is TRBV7-2; D is ambiguous. Germline lookup yields CDR1 SGHTA and CDR2 FQGNSA. This CDR3 is built from 14 residues. Between the trimmed V and J ends, which lost 5 bases and 3 bases, there was a span of 13 bases.

This clonotype was detected a few times. This chain links TRBV6-5 with TRBJ1-6; 8 nucleotides agree with TRBD1. This CDR3 is built from 14 residues. V was pared by 2 bases and J by 9 bases, with 3 bases of the junction left unmatched. Germline-derived CDR1 and CDR2 are MNHEY and SVGAGI. The CDR3 sequence is CASSYQGAGSPLHF. In DNA, the CDR3 is TGTGCCAGCAGTTACCAGGGGGCGGGTTCACCCCTCCACTTT.

There are many counts of this clonotype. This rearrangement joins TRBV20-1 to TRBJ2-3, with D tentatively TRBD1 or TRBD2 (7 bases each). CDR1 is DFQATT and CDR2 is SNEGSKA in the germline V gene (reference sequence). This CDR3 has 17 amino acids. The CDR3 sequence is CTPLGRGGTLATDTQYF. In DNA, the CDR3 is TGCACCCCGCTAGGCAGGGGGGGGACGCTCGCCACAGATACGCAGTATTTT.

The chain links TRBV5-5 to TRBJ2-1; TRBD1 matches 7 bases. Trimming at V came to 5 bases and at J to 4 bases, leaving 9 bases not matched to a gene. The CDR3 has 15 residues. Germline CDR1 reads SGHKS; CDR2 reads YYEKEE (reference sequence). Here the CDR3 DNA reads TGTGCCAGCAGTCAACCGGGACAGCTTTACAATGAGCAGTTCTTC. This encodes CASSQPGQLYNEQFF.

At least ten counts were recorded for this clonotype. The rearrangement uses TRBV20-1 and TRBJ1-4; TRBD1 aligns across 7 bases. This CDR3 has 12 amino acids. In germline, CDR1 is DFQATT, CDR2 SNEGSKA (reference sequence). CDR3 DNA: TGCAGCGCGGGACAGCCGGGGGAAAAACTGTTTTTT. It encodes CSAGQPGEKLFF.

This clonotype occurred a few times. Its ends do not fully match the called genes, so a read error is possible. The gene calls are TRBV11-2 and TRBJ2-7, with D possibly matching TRBD2 (6 bases). This CDR3 is built from 14 residues. Germline values: CDR1 SGHAT, CDR2 FQNNGV. The CDR3 sequence is CASSLGLSSYGQYF. The CDR3 DNA is TGTGCCAGCAGCTTGGGACTTAGCTCCTACGGGCAGTACTTC.

In its sample, this clonotype was seen many times. This sequence joins TRBV6-2 or TRBV6-3 and TRBJ1-6, with D perhaps TRBD1 (5 bases). Trimming shortened V by 2 bases and J by 0 bases, and 8 bases separated the two germline ends. The length of the CDR3 is 16 residues. Per germline, CDR1 MNHEY and CDR2 SVGEGT. The CDR3 DNA follows: TGTGCCAGCAGTTACGACAGAACCTCCTATAATTCACCCCTCCACTTT. It encodes CASSYDRTSYNSPLHF.

The chain recombines TRBV11-2 with TRBJ2-2; unclear D gene. Germline V gene lookup returns CDR1 SGHAT and CDR2 FQNNGV. The ends were cut back, 5 bases at V and 6 bases at J, with 13 bases in the middle. This CDR3 contains 14 residues. CDR3 protein: CASSPIPAAGELFF. CDR3 DNA sequence: TGTGCCAGCAGCCCTATACCCGCGGCCGGGGAGCTGTTTTTT.

This clonotype was seen many times. The rearrangement joins TRBV20-1 to TRBJ2-3, with 8 bases lining up with TRBD2. CDR1 is DFQATT, CDR2 SNEGSKA, per germline (reference sequence). With 0 bases clipped from V and 5 bases from J, the junction kept 7 bases outside the gene matches. The CDR3 is 15 residues long. The CDR3 DNA sequence: TGCAGTGCTAGAGATCCAGCGGGGGCGGGAGATACGCAGTATTTT. Amino acid sequence: CSARDPAGAGDTQYF.

This clonotype has at least ten counts. CDR3 protein: CATAWDPNTGELFF. The CDR3 DNA sequence: TGCGCCACCGCGTGGGATCCGAACACCGGGGAGCTGTTTTTT. This chain uses TRBV5-1 with TRBJ2-2; D not certain. Looked up from germline, CDR1 is SGHRS and CDR2 is YFSETQ. Deletions cut 9 bases from V and 0 bases from J, with 12 bases between. The CDR3 length is 14 residues.

This clonotype was counted many times. This chain joins TRBV18 and TRBJ1-1; D is perhaps TRBD1 (6 bases). Germline-derived CDR1 and CDR2 are KGHSH and LQKENI. V was pared by 5 bases and J by 2 bases, with 15 bases between. This CDR3 spans 15 amino acids. The DNA of the CDR3 is TGTGCCAGCTCAACCCAAGCAGGGGCTAACACTGAAGCTTTCTTT. It yields the protein CASSTQAGANTEAFF.

In this sample, this clonotype turned up once. V is TRBV11-2 and J is TRBJ2-7; weak D call: TRBD2 (6 bases). V was trimmed by 5 bases and J by 3 bases, leaving 17 bases between them. Germline lookup yields CDR1 SGHAT and CDR2 FQNNGV. The CDR3 runs 15 residues. CDR3 DNA: TGTGCCAGCAGCGTAGGGCTAGCGCTAAACTACGAGCAGTACTTC. Encoded protein: CASSVGLALNYEQYF.

The chain employs TRBV20-1 and TRBJ2-2; a weak D match, TRBD2 (6 bases). This CDR3 is built from 14 residues. Trimming shortened V by 6 bases and J by 1 base, and 12 bases separated the two germline ends. Germline V gene data show CDR1 as DFQATT and CDR2 as SNEGSKA (reference sequence). Here the CDR3 DNA reads TGCAGTGCCGCCGGGACTCTGAACACCGGGGAGCTGTTTTTT. As protein: CSAAGTLNTGELFF.